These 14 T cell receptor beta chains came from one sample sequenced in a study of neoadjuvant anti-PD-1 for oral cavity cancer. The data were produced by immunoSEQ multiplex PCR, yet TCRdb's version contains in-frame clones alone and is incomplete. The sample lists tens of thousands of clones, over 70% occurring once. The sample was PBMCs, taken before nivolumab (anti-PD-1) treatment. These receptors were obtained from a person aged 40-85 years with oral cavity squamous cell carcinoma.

The DNA for the CDR3 is TGTGCCAGCAGCGTAGATTGGCTGCGGGGAATCTACGAGCAGTACTTC. This encodes CASSVDWLRGIYEQYF. This sequence joins TRBV9 and TRBJ2-7, with D perhaps matching TRBD2 (6 bases). The germline gives CDR1 SGDLS, CDR2 YYNGEE. Trimming left V 0 bases short and J 3 bases short, with 16 bases between. The CDR3 is 16 residues long.

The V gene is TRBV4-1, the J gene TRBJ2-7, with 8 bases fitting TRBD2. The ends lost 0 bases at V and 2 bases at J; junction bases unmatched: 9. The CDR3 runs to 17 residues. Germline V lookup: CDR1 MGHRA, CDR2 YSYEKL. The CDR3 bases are TGCGCCAGCAGCCAAGATGTACTACTAGCGGCTACCTACGAGCAGTACTTC. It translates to CASSQDVLLAATYEQYF.

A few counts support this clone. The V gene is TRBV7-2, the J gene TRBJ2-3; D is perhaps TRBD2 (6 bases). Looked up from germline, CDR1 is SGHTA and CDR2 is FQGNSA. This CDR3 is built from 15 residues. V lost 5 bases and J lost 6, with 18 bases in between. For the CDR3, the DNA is TGTGCCAGCAGCCGGAACGCGGGGCCCGTTGATACGCAGTATTTT. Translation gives CASSRNAGPVDTQYF.

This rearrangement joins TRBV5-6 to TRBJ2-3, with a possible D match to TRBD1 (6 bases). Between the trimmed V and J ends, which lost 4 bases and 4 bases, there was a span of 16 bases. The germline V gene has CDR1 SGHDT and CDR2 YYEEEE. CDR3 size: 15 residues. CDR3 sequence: CASSPSSGAADTQYF. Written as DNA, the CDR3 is TGTGCCAGCAGCCCCTCGTCAGGGGCGGCAGATACGCAGTATTTT.

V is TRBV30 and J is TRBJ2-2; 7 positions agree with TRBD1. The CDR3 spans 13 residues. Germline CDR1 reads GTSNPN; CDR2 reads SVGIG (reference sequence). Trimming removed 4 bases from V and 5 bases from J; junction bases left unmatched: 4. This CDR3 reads CAWKSTGTGELFF. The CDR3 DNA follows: TGTGCCTGGAAATCGACAGGGACCGGGGAGCTGTTTTTT.

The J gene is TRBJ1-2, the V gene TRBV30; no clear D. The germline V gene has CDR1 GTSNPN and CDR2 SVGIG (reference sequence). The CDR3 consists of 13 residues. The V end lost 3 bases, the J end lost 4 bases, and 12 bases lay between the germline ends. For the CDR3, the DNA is TGTGCCTGGAGCCCTGCGGGGAGCTATGGCTACACCTTC. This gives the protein CAWSPAGSYGYTF.

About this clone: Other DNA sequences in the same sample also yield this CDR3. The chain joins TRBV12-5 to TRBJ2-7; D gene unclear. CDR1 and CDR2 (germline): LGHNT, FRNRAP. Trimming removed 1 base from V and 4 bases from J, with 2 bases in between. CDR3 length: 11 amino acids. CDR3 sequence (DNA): TGTGCTAGTGGTTTGGGTTACGAGCAGTACTTC. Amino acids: CASGLGYEQYF.

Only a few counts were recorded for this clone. Here the CDR3 DNA reads TGTGCCAGCAGTTACCTCCGGACACGGATGAACACTGAAGCTTTCTTT. Translating gives CASSYLRTRMNTEAFF. This chain joins TRBV6-5 and TRBJ1-1; perhaps TRBD1 as D (5 bases). The CDR3 has 16 residues. CDR1 and CDR2 from the germline V gene are MNHEY and SVGAGI. V was pared by 2 bases and J by 0 bases, with 13 bases between.

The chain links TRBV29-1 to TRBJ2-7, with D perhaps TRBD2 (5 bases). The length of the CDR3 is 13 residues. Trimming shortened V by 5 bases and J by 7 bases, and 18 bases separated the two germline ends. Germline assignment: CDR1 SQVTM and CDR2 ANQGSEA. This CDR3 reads CSVYGQQRGEQYF. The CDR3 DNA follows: TGCAGCGTTTATGGTCAGCAACGGGGTGAGCAGTACTTC.

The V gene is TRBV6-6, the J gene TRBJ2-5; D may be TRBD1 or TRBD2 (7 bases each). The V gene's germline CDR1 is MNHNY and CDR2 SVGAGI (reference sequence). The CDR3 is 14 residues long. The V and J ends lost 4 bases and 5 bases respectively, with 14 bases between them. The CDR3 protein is CASSWGGGRETQYF. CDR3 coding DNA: TGTGCCAGCAGTTGGGGAGGGGGCCGGGAGACCCAGTACTTC.

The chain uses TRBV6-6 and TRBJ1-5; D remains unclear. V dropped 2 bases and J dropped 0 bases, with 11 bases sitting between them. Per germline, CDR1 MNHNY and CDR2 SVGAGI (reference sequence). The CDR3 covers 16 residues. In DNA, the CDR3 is TGTGCCAGCAGTTACGGGCAGTCTTATAGCAATCAGCCCCAGCATTTT. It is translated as CASSYGQSYSNQPQHF.

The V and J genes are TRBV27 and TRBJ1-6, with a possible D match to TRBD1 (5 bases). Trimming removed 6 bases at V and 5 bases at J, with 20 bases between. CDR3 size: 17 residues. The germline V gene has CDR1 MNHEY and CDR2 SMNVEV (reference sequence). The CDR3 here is CASSRLQALQNNSPLHF. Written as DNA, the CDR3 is TGTGCCAGCAGCCGACTACAGGCCCTTCAAAATAATTCACCCCTCCACTTT.

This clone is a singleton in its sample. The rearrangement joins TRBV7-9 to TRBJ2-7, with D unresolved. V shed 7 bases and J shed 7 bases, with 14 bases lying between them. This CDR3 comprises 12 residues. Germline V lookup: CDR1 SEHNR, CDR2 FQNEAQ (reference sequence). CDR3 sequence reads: CASTTRSSEQYF. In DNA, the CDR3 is TGTGCCAGCACCACCAGGAGTTCAGAGCAGTACTTC.

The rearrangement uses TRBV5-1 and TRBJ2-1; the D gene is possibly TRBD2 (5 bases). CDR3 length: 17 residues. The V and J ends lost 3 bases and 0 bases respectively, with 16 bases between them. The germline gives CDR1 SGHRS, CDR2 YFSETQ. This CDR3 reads CASSSSSAAYSYNEQFF. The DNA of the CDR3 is TGCGCCAGCAGCTCCTCGTCAGCGGCTTACTCCTACAATGAGCAGTTCTTC.